These 26 T cell receptor beta chains originate from one sample sequenced in a study of CD8 T cells in ankylosing spondylitis. TCRdb recomputed calls from the 5' RACE reads with MiXCR, one row per CDR3 protein. The sample includes a few hundred thousand distinct CDR3 sequences, over 15% of them seen just once. Specimen: blood, either unsorted or a sorted T cell fraction (not recorded which). All receptors derive from a male donor with ankylosing spondylitis or in good health (not recorded which).

The gene calls are TRBV12-5 and TRBJ1-1; D possibly corresponds to TRBD1 (6 bases). The CDR3 is 19 residues long. Germline V gene sequence: CDR1 LGHNT, CDR2 FRNRAP. The V and J ends lost 1 base and 3 bases respectively, with 24 bases between them. The CDR3 coding sequence is TGTGCTAGTGGTTTGGGGTATTTTGCGGGGGGCGATGGTGACACTGAAGCTTTCTTT. This codes for CASGLGYFAGGDGDTEAFF.

The V and J genes are TRBV20-1 and TRBJ1-2, with 8 bases fitting TRBD1. The V gene's germline CDR1 is DFQATT and CDR2 SNEGSKA (reference sequence). The CDR3 consists of 16 residues. V lost 4 bases, J lost 2 bases, and 12 bases stayed unmatched. The CDR3 bases are TGCAGTGCTATCGCGGCAGGGGGCGATTTAAACTATGGCTACACCTTC. Translating gives CSAIAAGGDLNYGYTF.

The rearrangement links TRBV7-8 to TRBJ2-5, with 8 bases lining up with TRBD2. CDR1 is SGHVS and CDR2 is FQNEAQ in the germline V gene. This CDR3 comprises 14 residues. The V and J ends lost 5 bases and 6 bases, in that order; junction bases with no gene match: 8. The CDR3 sequence: CASSPLAGHQTQYF. The CDR3 DNA follows: TGTGCCAGCAGCCCTTTAGCGGGACATCAGACCCAGTACTTC.

This clonotype was counted a few times. The chain carries TRBV6-2 or TRBV6-3 and TRBJ1-5, with D possibly matching TRBD1 (6 bases). Germline CDR1 reads MNHEY; CDR2 reads SVGEGT. The CDR3 is 14 residues long. V lost 5 bases, J lost 0 bases, and 8 bases lay in between. CDR3 sequence: CASSTGSSNQPQHF. CDR3 nucleotide sequence: TGTGCCAGCAGTACAGGGAGTAGCAATCAGCCCCAGCATTTT.

This clonotype was seen only a few times. This chain joins TRBV25-1 and TRBJ1-4; D may be TRBD1 (5 bases). Per germline, CDR1 MGHDK and CDR2 SYGVNS. Trimming left V 0 bases short and J 6 bases short, with 11 bases between. The length of the CDR3 is 15 residues. The CDR3 sequence is CASSEYTGTYEKLFF. The CDR3 DNA reads as TGTGCCAGCAGTGAATATACAGGAACATATGAAAAACTGTTTTTT.

V and J are TRBV3-1 and TRBJ2-6; TRBD1 is a possible D gene (6 bases). The germline gives CDR1 LGHDT, CDR2 YNNKEL (reference sequence). The germline V and J ends were trimmed by 7 bases and 0 bases, with 16 bases remaining between them. This CDR3 comprises 17 residues. In nucleotides, the CDR3 is TGTGCCAGCACGGACAGCAGTCCTCCCTCTGGGGCCAACGTCCTGACTTTC. Its translation: CASTDSSPPSGANVLTF.

This chain connects TRBV11-1 to TRBJ2-1; D is perhaps TRBD1 (5 bases). Germline lookup yields CDR1 SGHAT and CDR2 FQDESV (reference sequence). The CDR3 has 18 residues. V gave up 0 bases and J gave up 4 bases, with 19 bases separating them. This chain's CDR3 is CASSLAPEGAPRYNEQFF. DNA of the CDR3: TGTGCCAGCAGCTTAGCGCCCGAAGGGGCCCCCAGATACAATGAGCAGTTCTTC. Full variable domain (missing parts from reference TRBV11-1 and TRBJ2-1): EAEVAQSPRYKITEKSQAVAFWCDPISGHATLYWYRQILGQGPELLVQFQDESVVDDSQLPKDRFSAERLKGVDSTLKIQPAELGDSAMYLCASSLAPEGAPRYNEQFFGPGTRLTVL.

There are a few counts of this clonotype. This chain uses TRBV9 with TRBJ2-5; D not certain. The CDR3 length is 13 residues. V was clipped by 3 bases and J by 5 bases, with 11 bases between them. The germline gives CDR1 SGDLS, CDR2 YYNGEE. The CDR3 sequence is CASSAGSLETQYF. In DNA form, the CDR3 reads TGTGCCAGCAGCGCGGGCTCGTTGGAGACCCAGTACTTC.

CDR3 sequence reads: CASSWTGSSYEQYF. Here the CDR3 DNA reads TGTGCCAGCAGCTGGACGGGGAGCTCCTACGAGCAGTACTTC. J is TRBJ2-7 and V is TRBV5-6, with D possibly matching TRBD2 (5 bases). The CDR3 sequence is 14 residues long. In germline, CDR1 is SGHDT, CDR2 YYEEEE. Trimming took 3 bases from V and 0 from J, leaving 10 bases between them.

This clonotype has only one observation. CDR3 amino acids: CAWVTGATEAFF. CDR3 bases: TGTGCCTGGGTTACAGGGGCCACTGAAGCTTTCTTT. The J gene is TRBJ1-1, the V gene TRBV30; 7 bases match TRBD1. Germline values: CDR1 GTSNPN, CDR2 SVGIG (reference sequence). Germline trimming cut 5 bases from V and 4 bases from J; bases unmatched to any gene: 4. This CDR3 has 12 residues.

This clonotype was observed at least ten times. The J gene is TRBJ2-5, the V gene TRBV5-5; a weak D match, TRBD1 (6 bases). Germline values: CDR1 SGHKS, CDR2 YYEKEE (reference sequence). V lost 0 bases and J lost 2, with 11 bases in between. The CDR3 covers 15 residues. The CDR3, as DNA: TGTGCCAGCAGCTTGGGACAGGAACCACAAGAGACCCAGTACTTC. It specifies CASSLGQEPQETQYF.

V and J are TRBV9 and TRBJ2-5, with TRBD2 matching over 8 bases. The CDR3 is 15 amino acids. V shed 3 bases and J 5 bases; nucleotides not matched to a gene: 9. Germline lookup yields CDR1 SGDLS and CDR2 YYNGEE. CDR3 protein: CASSENGLAAETQYF. The CDR3 DNA is TGTGCCAGCAGCGAAAATGGACTAGCCGCGGAGACCCAGTACTTC.

The chain uses TRBV28 and TRBJ2-3; unclear D gene. Germline V gene lookup returns CDR1 MDHEN and CDR2 SYDVKM. Trimming stripped 7 bases from V and 4 bases from J, with 6 bases between. There are 11 residues in the CDR3. As DNA, the CDR3 is TGTGCCAGCAAAAATCCAGATACGCAGTATTTT. Its protein product is CASKNPDTQYF. Variable domain in full (rest from reference TRBV28 and TRBJ2-3): DVKVTQSSRYLVKRTGEKVFLECVQDMDHENMFWYRQDPGLGLRLIYFSYDVKMKEKGDIPEGYSVSREKKERFSLILESASTNQTSMYLCASKNPDTQYFGPGTRLTVL.

This clonotype appeared a few times. Written as DNA, the CDR3 is TGTGCCAGCAGTTCAGGGGATGGGGGCTACACCTTC. Its translation: CASSSGDGGYTF. The chain carries TRBV6-5 and TRBJ1-2, with D possibly TRBD1 on 6 matching bases. Germline V gene data show CDR1 as MNHEY and CDR2 as SVGAGI. Trimming shortened V by 4 bases and J by 8 bases, and 11 bases separated the two germline ends. The CDR3 totals 12 residues.

This clonotype was observed a handful of times. V gene TRBV30 combines with J gene TRBJ2-2, with D perhaps TRBD2 (6 bases). CDR3 length: 14 residues. Trimming shortened V by 5 bases and J by 1 base, and 11 bases separated the two germline ends. Germline V gene lookup returns CDR1 GTSNPN and CDR2 SVGIG (reference sequence). The chain's CDR3 is CAWLTSRNTGELFF. The CDR3 coding sequence is TGTGCCTGGCTGACTAGTCGGAACACCGGGGAGCTGTTTTTT.

This sequence joins TRBV4-1 and TRBJ1-3, with 9 bases matching TRBD1. The J segment lost 0 bases and the V segment lost 8 bases, leaving 14 bases of the junction unmatched. Germline CDR1 reads MGHRA; CDR2 reads YSYEKL. This CDR3 has 18 residues. CDR3 coding DNA: TGCGCCAGCGAAGGGACAGGGCCTTCTGGTTCCTCTGGAAACACCATATATTTT. It translates to CASEGTGPSGSSGNTIYF.

This clonotype has ten or more counts. The chain employs TRBV7-9 and TRBJ2-1; 9 bases fit TRBD1. Germline CDR1 and CDR2: SEHNR and FQNEAQ (reference sequence). The J segment lost 6 bases and the V segment lost 5 bases, leaving 5 bases of the junction unmatched. The CDR3 totals 14 residues. CDR3 in amino acids: CASSRGQGSNEQFF. The CDR3 DNA reads TGTGCCAGCAGCCGGGGACAGGGATCCAATGAGCAGTTCTTC.

There are a few counts of this clonotype. The chain recombines TRBV5-1 with TRBJ2-5, with 7 bases identical to TRBD1. Germline lookup yields CDR1 SGHRS and CDR2 YFSETQ. The CDR3 has 13 amino acids. V trimming: 4 bases; J trimming: 2 bases; junction bases outside the gene matches: 2. The CDR3 region is CASSRTGQETQYF. CDR3 nucleotide sequence: TGCGCCAGCAGCCGGACAGGTCAAGAGACCCAGTACTTC.

This clonotype was found a few times. V is TRBV20-1 and J is TRBJ2-5; D unresolved. V lost 1 base to trimming and J lost 0 bases, with 6 bases between them. This CDR3 spans 13 amino acids. Germline assignment: CDR1 DFQATT and CDR2 SNEGSKA (reference sequence). CDR3 protein: CSARVRDQETQYF. Written as DNA, the CDR3 is TGCAGTGCTAGAGTTCGGGACCAAGAGACCCAGTACTTC.

This clonotype was seen more than once but under ten times. The chain carries TRBV14 and TRBJ1-1, with D unresolved. The V end was cut by 1 base, the J end by 0 bases, with 0 bases between. This CDR3 region has 12 residues. In germline, CDR1 is SGHDN, CDR2 FVKESK. The CDR3 DNA reads as TGTGCCAGCAGCCAAGTGAACACTGAAGCTTTCTTT. Amino acid sequence: CASSQVNTEAFF.

This clonotype was seen only a few times. Just one base apart from a much larger clone, this may be a read error. The chain uses TRBV27 and TRBJ2-7; D is undetermined. The germline V gene has CDR1 MNHEY and CDR2 SMNVEV (reference sequence). V was clipped by 3 bases and J by 3 bases, with 3 bases between them. This CDR3 region has 11 residues. The CDR3 DNA reads TGTGCCAGCAGTTTCTTCTACGAGCAGTACTTC. Its translation is CASSFFYEQYF.

The chain employs TRBV3-1 and TRBJ2-1; D is ambiguous. The germline V gene encodes CDR1 LGHDT and CDR2 YNNKEL (reference sequence). The CDR3 length is 11 residues. V was cut by 1 base and J by 8 bases, with 3 bases left in between. CDR3 sequence: CASSQAYEQFF. DNA of the CDR3: TGTGCCAGCAGCCAAGCATATGAGCAGTTCTTC.

This clonotype appeared many times. The CDR3 coding sequence is TGTGCCAGCAGCCAAGATTGGGGATATTCCTACGAGCAGTACTTC. This translates into CASSQDWGYSYEQYF. The chain carries TRBV3-1 and TRBJ2-7; D unclear. V gave up 0 bases and J gave up 1 base, with 10 bases separating them. The CDR3 has 15 residues. Germline loops: CDR1 LGHDT, CDR2 YNNKEL (reference sequence).

The chain recombines TRBV12-3 or TRBV12-4 with TRBJ1-5; no clear D gene. The CDR3 is 15 amino acids. Trimming left V 0 bases short and J 6 bases short, with 12 bases between. The CDR3 nucleotides are TGTGCCAGCAGTTTAGCGATGGAGGTGGGTCAGCCCCAGCATTTT. This encodes CASSLAMEVGQPQHF.

This rearrangement joins TRBV4-3 to TRBJ2-2; D is possibly TRBD2 (6 bases). Between the trimmed V and J ends, which lost 3 bases and 3 bases, there was a span of 17 bases. Germline V CDR1 and CDR2: LGHNA, YSLEER. This CDR3 has 17 residues. The CDR3 loop is CASSHLGLTRDTGELFF. CDR3 bases: TGCGCCAGCAGCCACCTCGGACTAACGAGGGACACCGGGGAGCTGTTTTTT.

This clonotype was found many times. J is TRBJ1-1 and V is TRBV7-3; maybe TRBD1 (6 bases). The length of the CDR3 is 13 residues. With 1 base removed from V and 7 bases from J, the gap between germline ends came to 10 bases. The germline gives CDR1 SGHTA, CDR2 FQGTGA. DNA for the CDR3: TGTGCCAGCAGCTTAATTGGGGGCAGTGAAGCTTTCTTT. It is translated as CASSLIGGSEAFF.